This T cell receptor (beta chain) was found in a study of blood T cell repertoires in COVID-19. In the study overall: Sample material is recorded as cDNA or gDNA derived from T cells, B-cell-depleted T cells, or PBMCs.

Repertoires were generated with immunoSEQ multiplex PCR, while TCRdb's copy carries only in-frame clones and drops some. The sample yields approximately 61,000 clones, about four fifths seen once. The sequenced material came from peripheral blood. This receptor was identified in a human donor in a cohort sampled during active COVID-19.

The CDR3 sequence: CASSFSSGTSLEQYF. CDR3 sequence (DNA): TGCGCCAGCAGTTTCTCTTCCGGGACTAGTCTCGAGCAGTACTTC. The chain uses TRBV5-1 and TRBJ2-7, with 8 bases fitting TRBD2. V lost 5 bases, J lost 6 bases, and 13 bases stayed unmatched. The CDR3 length is 15 residues. CDR1 and CDR2 from the germline V gene are SGHRS and YFSETQ.